This T cell receptor beta chain was identified during a study of PD-1 blockade in classical Hodgkin lymphoma. Time point described: newly diagnosed, previously untreated cHL patient sample. Untreated, newly diagnosed classical Hodgkin lymphoma PBMCs were used for comparison. Broader study findings: Reasons behind the repertoire differences stay unclear, perhaps disease activity or earlier therapy.

The V end was cut by 1 base, the J end by 0 bases, with 10 bases between. Germline V lookup: CDR1 SGHTA, CDR2 FQGNSA. The CDR3 totals 16 residues. Clones were sequenced by immunoSEQ multiplex PCR, and TCRdb holds only the in-frame ones, with some missing. The table lists roughly 17,000 clones, around 90% of them singletons, with roughly 3.9% in the top ten. On this clone itself: Its cognate antigen is unknown.

Sequenced sample: peripheral blood mononuclear cells (PBMCs). The V and J genes are TRBV7-2 and TRBJ2-1, with a weak D call TRBD2 (5 bases). This sequence was found in a human donor with classical Hodgkin lymphoma. CDR3 sequence (DNA): TGTGCCAGCAGCTTAGAAACGGGGATCTCCTACAATGAGCAGTTCTTC. Translation gives CASSLETGISYNEQFF.